This T cell receptor (beta chain) came from a study of T cells expressing NK-cell markers. UMIs accompanied the 5'RACE template switching by which TCR beta cDNA was made. For each CDR3 protein, TCRdb gives one entry from its re-call of the 5' RACE reads, without DNA. This sample's table has fewer than 550,000 distinct CDR3 sequences. This CDR3 has 13 residues. From germline, CDR1 is SQVTM and CDR2 ANQGSEA. The chain is built from TRBV29-1 and TRBJ2-5; TCRdb's D call, TRBD2, is unchecked because there is no DNA. Sequenced sample: blood T cells: a sorted CD56 or NKG2C T cell subset, CD4+ or CD8+ T cells, or bulk PBMC T cells (not recorded which). The sequence came from a woman in her fifties or sixties in good health. CDR3 in amino acids: CSLHAGAGETQYF.